This section outlines one T cell receptor (beta chain) sequence together with its context. This clonotype was seen repeatedly, ten times or more. Its target antigen remains unknown. Per-base quality was not reported, and no clone a single base away is much larger than it. The protocol used for the library was 5' RACE. Sequencing relied on a NextSeq 500. In the TCR library protocol, unique molecular identifiers were attached to individual cDNA molecules to correct for PCR bias and sequencing error. Both TCR alpha and beta chains were sequenced, and tight co-correlation was observed between alpha and beta sequence abundances in each sample. Per the authors' processing: Decombinator V4 was used to annotate the V gene, J gene and CDR3 of the TCR sequences. Expanded TCRs were defined as changing significantly between any two time points under a Poisson model with p below 0.0001. Abundances of TCRs were expressed as counts per million after normalisation to the total number of TCRs sequenced in each sample. MAIT TCRs were defined by TRAV1-2 paired with TRAJ12, TRAJ20 or TRAJ33, and iNKT TCRs by TRAV10 paired with TRAJ18. A search of VDJdb, accessed on 1 November 2021, was run for TCRs annotated to CMV, EBV and SARS-CoV-2, with TCRs annotated for multiple antigens excluded. TCRdb reprocessing: public reads trimmed at Q25 with fastp, clones called with MiXCR, in-frame beta chains kept. Entries that share a CDR3 protein sequence are merged under the most common genes and DNA. The V and J calls were not made by the authors but by TCRdb's processing. This sample comprises about 52,000 distinct CDR3 sequences, approximately 11% of them detected only once. The top ten constitute about 13% of the sample.

Trimmed from V: 6 bases; trimmed from J: 1 base; junction bases lacking a gene match: 8. Its CDR3 holds 14 amino acids, cysteine through phenylalanine. The read is trimmed to its CDR3 DNA, 42 bases read in frame from base 1. Looking up the germline V gene (reference sequence) yields CDR1 DFQATT and CDR2 SNEGSKA. The data are from a study of early T cells in non-severe SARS-CoV-2 infection listed by TCRdb under 2021. The study in broad terms: Because TCR sequencing was done on bulk RNA from unsorted whole blood, the alpha and beta chains could not be paired. Summary of the overall study and its limitations: VDJdb matching was skewed toward anti-spike CD8 responses, so virus-specific expansions were likely underestimated and private and CD4 specificities were missed.

The study was a case-control design nested within a healthcare worker cohort in London, UK, with weekly nasopharyngeal swab PCR tests and blood sampling. Between 23 and 31 March 2020, the week of the UK lockdown, healthcare workers were enrolled and then followed up weekly for as long as 16 weeks. This TCR was sampled from an adult who was a healthcare worker with PCR-confirmed SARS-CoV-2 infection or an uninfected control (not recorded which). Sequencing was performed on whole blood. The receptor chain draws on TRBV20-1 and TRBJ1-1, with 7 bases in between that match TRBD1. The DNA is as follows: TGCAGTGCGGATAGACAGGGAAAGAACACTGAAGCTTTCTTT. Protein translation: CSADRQGKNTEAFF.